The source of this TCR beta chain is a study of CD8 T cells in ankylosing spondylitis. TCRdb itself ran the 5' RACE reads through MiXCR, one entry per CDR3 protein. The sample carries 200,000 to 300,000 distinct CDR3 sequences, 32% recorded once. CDR1 is DFQATT and CDR2 is SNEGSKA in the germline V gene (reference sequence). CDR3 length: 16 amino acids. V was trimmed by 4 bases and J by 1 base, leaving 16 bases between them. The chain is built from TRBV20-1 and TRBJ2-2; D may match TRBD1 or TRBD2 (5 bases each). The sample consisted of blood, either unsorted or a sorted T cell fraction (not recorded which). The TCR originated in a male donor with ankylosing spondylitis or in good health (not recorded which). CDR3 residues: CSAITPGRENTGELFF. CDR3 in DNA: TGCAGTGCTATTACCCCGGGACGGGAGAACACCGGGGAGCTGTTTTTT.